A selection of T cell receptor beta chains follows, all from one sample in a study of shared clonotypes between healthy human individuals. This table comes from immunoSEQ multiplex PCR, and its TCRdb copy is limited to in-frame clones, with some not included. The sample records about 2 million clones, about 95% being singletons. Sequenced: naive CD8+ T cells sorted from blood. The receptors originated from a man aged 18 to 29 in good health. Each CDR3 is given with its conserved first and last residue. D genes are given only for firm matches. The size of a clone is reported for some rows only, either as once, few or many, or as a class for expanded clones.

d_call j_call clone_size cdr3_length v_call cdr3_nt cdr3_aa
- TRBJ2-1 - 13 TRBV9 TGTGCCAGCAGCGTAGGCGGGGGCAGCGAGCAGTTCTTC CASSVGGGSEQFF
TRBD2 TRBJ2-7 - 14 TRBV19 TGTGCCAGTAGTAGCGGGACTAGCGGGTACGAGCAGTACTTC CASSSGTSGYEQYF
TRBD1 TRBJ2-1 - 15 TRBV5-8 TGTGCCAGCAGCTGGCGAACAGGGGGAGGCGATGAGCAGTTCTTC CASSWRTGGGDEQFF
- TRBJ1-1 - 14 TRBV28 TGTGCCAGCAGTTTCGGCTCGCGCGGCACTGAAGCTTTCTTT CASSFGSRGTEAFF
TRBD2 TRBJ2-2 - 17 TRBV11-2 TGTGCCAGCAGCCTGGGACTAGCGGGAGAGGGCCGCGGGGAGCTGTTTTTT CASSLGLAGEGRGELFF
- TRBJ1-1 - 12 TRBV7-9 TGTGCCAGCAGCTTTGAGAACCCTGAAGCTTTCTTT CASSFENPEAFF
- TRBJ2-7 - 13 TRBV30 TGTGCCTGGGAGACAGAGGCTCACTACGAGCAGTACTTC CAWETEAHYEQYF
- TRBJ1-4 - 10 TRBV27 TGTGCCAGCAGTCTGCTTGGGGGGTTTTTT CASSLLGGFF
TRBD1 TRBJ2-7 - 14 TRBV9 TGTGCCAGCAGCCGAGAGGGGGCATCCTACGAGCAGTACTTC CASSREGASYEQYF
TRBD2 TRBJ2-1 - 15 TRBV27 TGTGCCAGCAGTTTATCCGGGACTACCGGCAATGAGCAGTTCTTC CASSLSGTTGNEQFF
TRBD2 TRBJ2-7 few 15 TRBV7-2 TGTGCCAGCAGCTTAGAGCTAGCGGCCTCCTACGAGCAGTACTTC CASSLELAASYEQYF
- TRBJ1-3 - 17 TRBV28 TGTGCCAGCAGGGGAGATGAGGGTTTTTGGTCTGGAAACACCATATATTTT CASRGDEGFWSGNTIYF
- TRBJ1-5 - 13 TRBV7-2 TGTGCCAGCAGCATGTTACCCGGGACATCTCAGCATTTT CASSMLPGTSQHF
TRBD2 TRBJ2-7 - 15 TRBV5-6 TGTGCCAGCAGCTCCCTAGCGGGAGGACCCTACGAGCAGTACTTC CASSSLAGGPYEQYF
TRBD2 TRBJ2-3 - 13 TRBV6-5 TGTGCCAGCAGTCACACCGGGGGGGATACGCAGTATTTT CASSHTGGDTQYF
TRBD1 TRBJ2-3 - 16 TRBV11-2 TGTGCCAGCAGCCTAGGGGTGGACAGGGGCGGAGATACGCAGTATTTT CASSLGVDRGGDTQYF
- TRBJ2-3 - 15 TRBV9 TGTGCCAGCAGCCACCTGGGTGGGGCCACAGATACGCAGTATTTT CASSHLGGATDTQYF
- TRBJ1-1 - 13 TRBV7-8 TGTGCCAGCAGCTTAGGCAGGGGATCTGAAGCTTTCTTT CASSLGRGSEAFF
TRBD1 TRBJ2-7 - 12 TRBV11-2 TGTGCCACTGACGACAGGGGCTACGAGCAGTACTTC CATDDRGYEQYF
TRBD2 TRBJ2-1 - 17 TRBV10-3 TGTGCCATCACCGTTGGACTAGCGGGGGGACTATACAATGAGCAGTTCTTC CAITVGLAGGLYNEQFF
- TRBJ2-7 - 15 TRBV28 TGTGCCAGCAGTTTATCTGGGGTCAGCCGCCTCGAGCAGTACTTC CASSLSGVSRLEQYF
- TRBJ2-1 - 14 TRBV4-1 TGCGCCAGCAGCCAAGAAGTCGCCTACAATGAGCAGTTCTTC CASSQEVAYNEQFF
- TRBJ2-7 - 13 TRBV27 TGTGCCAGCAGTTTATCGTCCGCATACGAGCAGTACTTC CASSLSSAYEQYF
TRBD2 TRBJ2-1 - 18 TRBV6-1 TGTGCCAGCAGTGAATCGACTGGAACTAGCGGACCTTACAATGAGCAGTTCTTC CASSESTGTSGPYNEQFF
- TRBJ1-3 - 15 TRBV28 TGTGCCAGCAGTCTAGAGCTTTACTCTGGAAACACCATATATTTT CASSLELYSGNTIYF
TRBD2 TRBJ2-7 - 17 TRBV18 TGTGCCAGCTCACCGGCGGCTAGCGGGAACCCCGCCTACGAGCAGTACTTC CASSPAASGNPAYEQYF
TRBD2 TRBJ2-7 - 18 TRBV11-3 TGTGCCAGCAGCCAACACCCGGGACTAGCGGGCGGTACCTACGAGCAGTACTTC CASSQHPGLAGGTYEQYF
- TRBJ1-1 - 13 TRBV28 TGTGCCAGCAGTTTGGGTCTGAACACTGAAGCTTTCTTT CASSLGLNTEAFF
- TRBJ2-3 - 14 TRBV18 TGTGCCAGCTCGGTACAGGGTTTAGGAGATACGCAGTATTTT CASSVQGLGDTQYF
- TRBJ2-7 - 15 TRBV27 TGTGCCAGCAGTTTGGGTCGACGGGGGTTCCACGAGCAGTACTTC CASSLGRRGFHEQYF
- TRBJ2-7 once 11 TRBV30 TGTGCCTGGAGTACAGCTTACGAGCAGTACTTC CAWSTAYEQYF
TRBD1 TRBJ2-5 - 16 TRBV9 TGTGCCAGCAGCGTAGAGCCGACAGGGGTTTTTGAGACCCAGTACTTC CASSVEPTGVFETQYF
- TRBJ1-1 - 12 TRBV6-6 TGTGCCAGCACCTATGGGAACACTGAAGCTTTCTTT CASTYGNTEAFF
- TRBJ2-4 once 12 TRBV18 TGTGCCAGCTCTGGAGCCAAAAACATTCAGTACTTC CASSGAKNIQYF
- TRBJ1-2 - 11 TRBV29-1 TGCAGCGTTACCGGGAACTATGGCTACACCTTC CSVTGNYGYTF
- TRBJ1-6 few 10 TRBV27 TGTGCCAGCAGTTATTCACCCCTCCACTTT CASSYSPLHF
- TRBJ2-5 - 14 TRBV2 TGTGCCAGCAGTGTCCGGGAAGGCCAAGAGACCCAGTACTTC CASSVREGQETQYF
TRBD1 TRBJ1-1 - 13 TRBV13 TGTGCCAGCAGCGACAGGGGAAACACTGAAGCTTTCTTT CASSDRGNTEAFF
TRBD1 TRBJ2-7 - 14 TRBV5-4 TGTGCCAGCAGCTTAGGACAGGGGCACTACGAGCAGTACTTC CASSLGQGHYEQYF
- TRBJ2-5 - 13 TRBV5-4 TGTGCCAGCACCCAACTAGGGGAAGAGACCCAGTACTTC CASTQLGEETQYF
- TRBJ2-6 - 15 TRBV2 TGTGCCAGTGAAGACACTTACTCTGGGGCCAACGTCCTGACTTTC CASEDTYSGANVLTF
TRBD2 TRBJ2-5 - 14 TRBV28 TGTGCCAGCAGTTTAGAGGGAGGGTATGGGACCCAGTACTTC CASSLEGGYGTQYF
TRBD2 TRBJ2-5 - 15 TRBV7-2 TGTGCCAGCAGCCAGCTTAGCGGGAGTCCAGAGACCCAGTACTTC CASSQLSGSPETQYF
TRBD1 TRBJ1-4 - 16 TRBV5-1 TGCGCCAGCAGCCCCCGGACAGGGGGTCTACTTGAAAAACTGTTTTTT CASSPRTGGLLEKLFF
TRBD2 TRBJ2-3 - 15 TRBV7-9 TGTGCCAGCAGCTTTTTAGCGGGTGGAACAGATACGCAGTATTTT CASSFLAGGTDTQYF